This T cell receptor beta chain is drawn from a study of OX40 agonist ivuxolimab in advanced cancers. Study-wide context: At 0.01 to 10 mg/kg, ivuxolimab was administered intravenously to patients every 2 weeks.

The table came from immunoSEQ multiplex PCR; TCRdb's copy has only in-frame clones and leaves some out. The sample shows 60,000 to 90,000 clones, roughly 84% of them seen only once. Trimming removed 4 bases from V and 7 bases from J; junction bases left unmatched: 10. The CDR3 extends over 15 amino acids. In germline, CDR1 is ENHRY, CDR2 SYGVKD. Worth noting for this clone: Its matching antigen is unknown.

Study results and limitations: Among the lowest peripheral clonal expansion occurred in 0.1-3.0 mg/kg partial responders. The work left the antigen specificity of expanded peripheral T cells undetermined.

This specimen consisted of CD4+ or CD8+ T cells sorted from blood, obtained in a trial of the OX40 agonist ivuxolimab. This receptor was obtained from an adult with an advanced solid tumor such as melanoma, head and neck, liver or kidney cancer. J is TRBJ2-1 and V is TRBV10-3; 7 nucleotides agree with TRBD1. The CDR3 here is CAISGSDRVVNEQFF. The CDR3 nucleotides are TGTGCCATCAGTGGTTCAGACAGGGTGGTAAATGAGCAGTTCTTC.